Below, 2 T cell receptor beta chains from the same sample are listed, as sequenced in a study of cytomegalovirus exposure and HLA in healthy donors. The PCR employed 60 Vbeta primers together with 13 Jbeta primers. Assay: immunoSEQ multiplex PCR; the TCRdb copy retains only in-frame clones and omits some. The table records fewer than 80,000 clones, roughly two thirds of them present only once. The sample was PBMCs. These receptors all come from a woman aged 45-65 years in good health and CMV-seropositive.

The CDR3: CASSIIRGEAFF. In nucleotides, the CDR3 is TGTGCCAGTAGTATAATAAGGGGTGAAGCTTTCTTT. The rearrangement links TRBV19 to TRBJ1-1; perhaps TRBD1 as D (5 bases). Germline CDR1 LNHDA, CDR2 SQIVND (reference sequence). V was cut by 2 bases and J by 7 bases, with 8 bases left in between. The CDR3 is 12 residues long.

The table lists this clone with a few counts. The genes are TRBV4-1 and TRBJ1-2; the D is unclear. The CDR3 is made up of 14 amino acids. Trimming stripped 3 bases from V and 2 bases from J, with 10 bases between. Germline CDR1 and CDR2: MGHRA and YSYEKL. The CDR3 loop is CASSQTQLNYGYTF. The CDR3 bases are TGCGCCAGCAGCCAGACTCAATTGAACTATGGCTACACCTTC.